The 4 T cell receptor beta chains listed next were all sequenced from one sample in a study of T-cell memory formation after mild COVID-19. TCRdb passed the 5' RACE reads through MiXCR, listing each CDR3 protein once. The table shows 400,000 to 500,000 distinct CDR3 sequences, with roughly 20% occurring only once. Specimen: PBMCs or a T cell subset sorted from them (not recorded which). The receptor source for this set is an adult woman who had mild COVID-19 (a few samples of this study predate the infection). Cell type and time point are not known.

This clonotype occurred a few times. The V gene is TRBV3-1, the J gene TRBJ2-2, with D possibly matching TRBD2 (5 bases). V was trimmed by 6 bases and J by 5 bases, leaving 13 bases between them. The CDR3 is made up of 14 amino acids. CDR1 and CDR2 from the germline V gene are LGHDT and YNNKEL (reference sequence). CDR3 coding DNA: TGTGCCAGCAGTCATTCAGGAGGTACCGGGGAGCTGTTTTTT. This gives the protein CASSHSGGTGELFF.

The V gene is TRBV7-8, the J gene TRBJ2-3, with D possibly matching TRBD1 (6 bases). Looked up from germline, CDR1 is SGHVS and CDR2 is FQNEAQ. Trimming shortened V by 6 bases and J by 4 bases, and 14 bases separated the two germline ends. The CDR3 covers 14 residues. The CDR3 DNA follows: TGTGCCAGCAGTCCAGGGGTTGGGGCAGATACGCAGTATTTT. Translation gives CASSPGVGADTQYF.

This clonotype was recorded a few times. This chain uses TRBV20-1 with TRBJ2-7, with 7 positions matching TRBD1. The CDR3 contains 15 residues. Trimming cost V 0 bases and J 6 bases; bases outside gene matches: 11. The V gene's germline CDR1 is DFQATT and CDR2 SNEGSKA (reference sequence). The DNA of the CDR3 is TGCAGTGCTAGAGAGGGGCGTTACACAGGGGTCGAGCAGTACTTC. This codes for CSAREGRYTGVEQYF.

The rearrangement links TRBV7-9 to TRBJ1-1; D is uncertain. Trimming cost V 1 base and J 8 bases, with 8 bases left between them. The CDR3 totals 12 residues. CDR1 SEHNR and CDR2 FQNEAQ come from the germline V gene (reference sequence). CDR3 DNA: TGTGCCAGCAGCTTAGATGGGGTAGAAGCTTTCTTT. Its protein product is CASSLDGVEAFF. Based on the CDR3 plus reference TRBV7-9 and TRBJ1-1, the full variable domain is DTGVSQNPRHKITKRGQNVTFRCDPISEHNRLYWYRQTLGQGPEFLTYFQNEAQLEKSRLLSDRFSAERPKGSFSTLEIQRTEQGDSAMYLCASSLDGVEAFFGQGTRLTVV.